The following is a T cell receptor beta chain sequence with its context. Its antigen is undetermined. Measured with immunoSEQ multiplex PCR; TCRdb has only the in-frame clones, and not every one. The data show approximately 160,000 clones, approximately 88% seen once. CDR3 length: 13 residues. The V end lost 7 bases, the J end lost 2 bases, and 10 bases lay between the germline ends. In germline, CDR1 is SNHLY, CDR2 FYNNEI. This specimen comes from a study of T cell responses to AZD1222 COVID-19 vaccine. Study conclusions and caveats: Spike was spanned by vaccine-associated CD4 TCRs, with dominance at 160-218 and 743-854.

The chain combines TRBV2 with TRBJ2-3; possibly TRBD1 or TRBD2 for D (5 bases each). This sample comprised peripheral blood, obtained on day 0 of MenACWY control vaccination. The sequence derives from an adult in good health. This CDR3 reads CASIGGSTDTQYF. The CDR3 region has the DNA TGTGCCAGCATTGGGGGATCCACAGATACGCAGTATTTT.